These T cell receptor beta chains were read from a single sample in a study of T-cell reconstitution after alpha-beta-depleted transplantation in children. TCRdb re-derived calls from the PCR reads in MiXCR, one entry per CDR3 protein. The table includes hundreds of thousands of distinct CDR3 sequences, 11% detected once. Sequenced material: PBMCs, taken before TCRalphabeta/CD19-depleted stem cell transplant. The source is a child younger than two with acute myeloid leukemia, due to receive a stem cell transplant. CDR3s include the opening cysteine and the closing phenylalanine or tryptophan. The D gene is left open where the match is weak. For some rows the clone size is stated as once, few or many, or as a class when expanded; others skip it.

j_gene | v_gene | abundance | d_gene | CDR3nt | CDR3aa
TRBJ2-2 | TRBV6-5 | many | NA | TGTGCCAGCAGTTACACCCGTACCGAGACTTCGACCGGGGAGCTGTTTTTT | CASSYTRTETSTGELFF
TRBJ1-1 | TRBV29-1 | many | NA | TGCAGCGTTGGGCGGGTCATGAACACTGAAGCTTTCTTT | CSVGRVMNTEAFF
TRBJ2-1 | TRBV4-2 | many | TRBD2 | TGTGCCAGCAGCCTTCGTTCTGGGGGACTAGCGGGATACAATGAGCAGTTCTTC | CASSLRSGGLAGYNEQFF
TRBJ1-2 | TRBV7-8 | many | NA | TGTGCCAGCAGCATCCAGGCGAGCGGCTACACCTTC | CASSIQASGYTF
TRBJ2-5 | TRBV11-2 | many | NA | TGTGCCAGCAGCTTAGGGGGTCGGGGGGCGCGTGAGACCCAGTACTTC | CASSLGGRGARETQYF
TRBJ2-7 | TRBV6-4 | many | NA | TGTGCCAGCAGTGACTCTCCCACAGGGAAGTATGGATACGAGCAGTACTTC | CASSDSPTGKYGYEQYF
TRBJ2-7 | TRBV10-3 | many | TRBD2 | TGTGCCATCAGCGACCCCGATCTAGCGGGAGAGTCCTACGAGCAGTACTTC | CAISDPDLAGESYEQYF
TRBJ1-1 | TRBV29-1 | many | TRBD1 | TGCAGCGTTAAAAGGACAGGTCTTCTTGAAGCTTTCTTT | CSVKRTGLLEAFF
TRBJ2-5 | TRBV6-2/TRBV6-3 | many | NA | TGTGCCAGCAGTTATCCCGGACAACAAGAGACCCAGTACTTC | CASSYPGQQETQYF
TRBJ1-2 | TRBV6-1 | many | NA | TGTGCCAGCAGTACAACAGGGAAATCTAACTATGGCTACACCTTC | CASSTTGKSNYGYTF
TRBJ2-3 | TRBV20-1 | many | TRBD2 | TGCAGTGCCCCGGAACGGACTAGCGGGAGTTTGGTGTATTTT | CSAPERTSGSLVYF
TRBJ2-1 | TRBV20-1 | NA | TRBD2 | TGCAGTGCTAGAGTGGCGGGAGGGCTTGGAGTTGTGGGTGAGCAGTTCTTC | CSARVAGGLGVVGEQFF
TRBJ1-1 | TRBV29-1 | NA | NA | TGCAGCGTGGCCACCCGTTGGGGAGAAGCTTTCTTT | CSVATRWGEAFF
TRBJ2-1 | TRBV24-1 | NA | TRBD2 | TGTGCCACCAGTAGCGGGAGCCGCAATGAGCAGTTCTTC | CATSSGSRNEQFF
TRBJ2-7 | TRBV12-3/TRBV12-4 | many | NA | TGTGCCAGCAGTTTAGGGGCAGTACTCTACGAGCAGTACTTC | CASSLGAVLYEQYF
TRBJ1-1 | TRBV10-3 | many | NA | TGTGCCATCAGAGAAGGGACAGAAGCTTTCTTT | CAIREGTEAFF
TRBJ2-5 | TRBV12-5 | many | TRBD1 | TGTGCTAGTGGTAGCGGACAGGGAGAATTGAAGACCCAGTACTTC | CASGSGQGELKTQYF
TRBJ2-3 | TRBV3-1 | many | TRBD1 | TGTGCCACGACCGGGACAGGGGGGCCAGATACGCAGTATTTT | CATTGTGGPDTQYF
TRBJ2-7 | TRBV6-5 | many | TRBD1 | TGTGCCAGCAGTTTGACAGGGTCGGAGCAGTACTTC | CASSLTGSEQYF
TRBJ1-1 | TRBV2 | few | TRBD1 | TGTGCCAGCAGGCATTCAGGGGGAACTGAAGCTTTCTTT | CASRHSGGTEAFF
TRBJ2-7 | TRBV3-1 | NA | TRBD1 | TGTGCCAGCACCCAAGAAGTCCCAGGGGGCTGGGGGTACGAGCAGTACTTC | CASTQEVPGGWGYEQYF
TRBJ2-1 | TRBV9 | NA | TRBD1 | TGTGCCAGCAGCGACAGGGGATCCTACAATGAGCAGTTCTTC | CASSDRGSYNEQFF
TRBJ2-1 | TRBV7-9 | few | TRBD2 | TGTGCCAGCAGCTCCTATAGCGGGGGGGCGGATGAGCAGTTCTTC | CASSSYSGGADEQFF
TRBJ2-1 | TRBV12-3/TRBV12-4 | many | NA | TGTGCCAGCACCCCTGGGATGCAAGACAATGAGCAGTTCTTC | CASTPGMQDNEQFF
TRBJ1-1 | TRBV29-1 | many | NA | TGCAGCGTTGGGAGCATCCCGGTCACTGAAGCTTTCTTT | CSVGSIPVTEAFF
TRBJ2-7 | TRBV20-1 | many | TRBD2 | TGCAGTGCTAGAGATTTCCGTTTTACTAGCGCCTACGAGCAGTACTTC | CSARDFRFTSAYEQYF
TRBJ2-1 | TRBV20-1 | many | NA | TGCAGTGCTAGAGCCCGGCGGGGCATTCCGACCTACAATGAGCAGTTCTTC | CSARARRGIPTYNEQFF
TRBJ2-3 | TRBV12-3/TRBV12-4 | many | NA | TGTGCCAGCAGCCTTCGAGGGGGACTCACAGATACGCAGTATTTT | CASSLRGGLTDTQYF
TRBJ2-1 | TRBV5-1 | NA | NA | TGCGCCAGCAGCAGGGACGGTATCAATGAGCAGTTCTTC | CASSRDGINEQFF
TRBJ1-1 | TRBV5-1 | many | NA | TGCGCCAGCAGCTTGGGGGCAGAAAACACTGAAGCTTTCTTT | CASSLGAENTEAFF
TRBJ1-5 | TRBV19 | many | NA | TGTGCCAGTAGTAGGCAGGGGCCCAATCAGCCCCAGCATTTT | CASSRQGPNQPQHF
TRBJ1-1 | TRBV29-1 | many | NA | TGCAGCGTTTCCTTTACGGAGAACACTGAAGCTTTCTTT | CSVSFTENTEAFF
TRBJ2-5 | TRBV7-2 | NA | NA | TGTGCCAGCAGCCAAAATACACCGGGAATGGAGACCCAGTACTTC | CASSQNTPGMETQYF
TRBJ2-7 | TRBV20-1 | many | NA | TGCAGTGCTAGAGATCCTGGAGGGACCTACGAGCAGTACTTC | CSARDPGGTYEQYF
TRBJ2-1 | TRBV10-3 | many | NA | TGTGCCATCAGTGAGTCAATAATGTCGACTAGAACCTACAATGAGCAGTTCTTC | CAISESIMSTRTYNEQFF
TRBJ2-1 | TRBV20-1 | many | NA | TGCAGTGCAAGAGAGGGGCGTTACAATGAGCAGTTCTTC | CSAREGRYNEQFF
TRBJ1-4 | TRBV24-1 | many | NA | TGTGCCACCCCCACCCCGGGAAGGGTGGCGGAAAAACTGTTTTTT | CATPTPGRVAEKLFF
TRBJ2-3 | TRBV7-8 | many | TRBD1 | TGTGCCAGCAGCTTAAGGGTTTACAGGGGGCGCGGAACAGATACGCAGTATTTT | CASSLRVYRGRGTDTQYF
TRBJ2-7 | TRBV28 | many | TRBD2 | TGTGCCAGCAGTTTAAGATTAGCGGGAGGTGACGAGCAGTACTTC | CASSLRLAGGDEQYF
TRBJ1-2 | TRBV29-1 | many | NA | TGCAGCGTGGAAAACCGGGACGAAAGGGGCTACACCTTC | CSVENRDERGYTF
TRBJ1-5 | TRBV6-5 | many | NA | TGTGCCAGCAGTTACTCCGGGACGGCGAATCAGCCCCAGCATTTT | CASSYSGTANQPQHF
TRBJ2-1 | TRBV20-1 | many | NA | TGCAGTGCTAGAGGCGGGGGCCCGAACAATGAGCAGTTCTTC | CSARGGGPNNEQFF
TRBJ1-5 | TRBV19 | many | NA | TGTGCCAGTAGTCTACAAAGCGGTCAGCCCCAGCATTTT | CASSLQSGQPQHF
TRBJ2-7 | TRBV20-1 | many | TRBD1 | TGCAGTGCTAGAACTTACCGGGACAGGGACCACGAGCAGTACTTC | CSARTYRDRDHEQYF
TRBJ2-5 | TRBV5-4 | many | TRBD2 | TGTGCCAGCAGCCCAGGCGGGAGGGCCGGTGAGACCCAGTACTTC | CASSPGGRAGETQYF
TRBJ2-7 | TRBV29-1 | many | NA | TGCCCCGGGCAGGGTGTCTACGAGCAGTACTTC | CPGQGVYEQYF